These 32 T cell receptor beta chains share one sample of origin, sequenced in a study of blood T cell repertoires in COVID-19. TCRdb's copy holds only in-frame clones and misses some; the assay was immunoSEQ multiplex PCR. The table has tens of thousands of clones, 75% to 90% seen once. The specimen sequenced was peripheral blood. The receptors here all came from a man in his sixties with active COVID-19.

This clone was counted a few times. V usage is TRBV19 and J usage is TRBJ1-5; D gene ambiguous. The CDR3 has 15 residues. Germline-derived CDR1 and CDR2 are LNHDA and SQIVND (reference sequence). The ends were cut back, 4 bases at V and 3 bases at J, with 13 bases in the middle. The CDR3 sequence: CASSTEGTANQPQHF. The CDR3 DNA is TGTGCCAGTAGTACGGAGGGTACAGCCAATCAGCCCCAGCATTTT.

CDR3 sequence: CASSPDRGIGEQYF. The CDR3 coding sequence is TGTGCCAGCAGTCCGGACAGGGGGATAGGAGAGCAGTACTTC. The chain combines TRBV5-6 with TRBJ2-7; TRBD1 matches 10 bases. The CDR3 sequence is 14 residues long. Losses at the gene ends were 5 bases for V and 7 bases for J; bases not matched to a gene: 9. Germline V gene sequence: CDR1 SGHDT, CDR2 YYEEEE.

The chain is built from TRBV7-3 and TRBJ2-7; 7 nucleotides match TRBD1. This CDR3 spans 15 amino acids. Germline-derived CDR1 and CDR2 are SGHTA and FQGTGA. V trimming: 1 base; J trimming: 5 bases; junction bases outside the gene matches: 8. The CDR3 bases are TGTGCCAGCAGCTTAAAACCTAGGGGGCTCGACGAGCAGTACTTC. This sequence encodes CASSLKPRGLDEQYF.

J is TRBJ2-7 and V is TRBV6-5; D perhaps matches TRBD1 (6 bases). V was cut by 0 bases and J by 2 bases, with 11 bases left in between. CDR3 length: 15 residues. Germline CDR1 reads MNHEY; CDR2 reads SVGAGI. The CDR3 nucleotides are TGTGCCAGCAGTTACTCGTCCAGGGGACCCTACGAGCAGTACTTC. It is translated as CASSYSSRGPYEQYF.

The chain employs TRBV27 and TRBJ2-5; D gene unclear. CDR1 and CDR2 (germline): MNHEY, SMNVEV (reference sequence). Trimming removed 1 base at V and 5 bases at J, with 5 bases between. The CDR3 spans 12 residues. The CDR3 is CASSLFGETQYF. The CDR3 nucleotides are TGTGCCAGCAGTTTATTCGGGGAGACCCAGTACTTC.

In nucleotides, the CDR3 is TGTGCCAGCAGCCCTAGCGGGGGGCACACCGGGGAGCTGTTTTTT. Protein: CASSPSGGHTGELFF. The chain combines TRBV7-8 with TRBJ2-2; 11 positions match TRBD2. With 5 bases clipped from V and 3 bases from J, the junction kept 2 bases outside the gene matches. This CDR3 has 15 residues. Germline CDR1 reads SGHVS; CDR2 reads FQNEAQ.

The chain combines TRBV5-6 with TRBJ2-6; D not resolved. This CDR3 region has 15 residues. Per the germline V gene, CDR1 is SGHDT and CDR2 is YYEEEE. V was cut by 5 bases and J by 0 bases, with 9 bases left in between. CDR3 sequence reads: CASSIPVSGANVLTF. DNA of the CDR3: TGTGCCAGCAGTATCCCCGTCTCTGGGGCCAACGTCCTGACTTTC.

The chain uses TRBV25-1 and TRBJ2-1, with a possible D match to TRBD2 (6 bases). The CDR3 runs 14 residues. V dropped 4 bases and J dropped 4 bases, with 11 bases sitting between them. Germline-derived CDR1 and CDR2 are MGHDK and SYGVNS. The CDR3 loop is CASSVPRGYNEQFF. The CDR3 DNA reads TGTGCCAGCAGTGTCCCCCGGGGGTACAATGAGCAGTTCTTC.

The chain uses TRBV6-5 and TRBJ2-7; TRBD2 matches 7 bases. The germline V gene has CDR1 MNHEY and CDR2 SVGAGI. The CDR3 contains 15 residues. The trim removed 0 bases at V and 1 base at J, leaving 3 bases unmatched. CDR3 amino acids: CASSYSDSGSYEQYF. The CDR3 DNA is TGTGCCAGCAGTTACTCGGATAGCGGGTCCTACGAGCAGTACTTC.

CDR3 sequence: CASSQDRAGTGNTIYF. The CDR3 nucleotides read TGCGCCAGCAGCCAAGATCGGGCAGGGACTGGAAACACCATATATTTT. The chain recombines TRBV4-3 with TRBJ1-3, with a tentative D call TRBD1 (5 bases). Per the germline V gene, CDR1 is LGHNA and CDR2 is YSLEER. V was cut by 0 bases and J by 2 bases, with 11 bases left in between. CDR3 length equals 16 residues.

The chain couples TRBV6-4 to TRBJ2-1; TRBD2 aligns across 7 bases. With 5 bases clipped from V and 6 bases from J, the junction kept 7 bases outside the gene matches. The germline V gene encodes CDR1 MRHNA and CDR2 SNTAGT. This CDR3 has 14 amino acids. The DNA for the CDR3 is TGTGCCAGCAGTCAAGCGGGATTAACCAATGAGCAGTTCTTC. Amino acids: CASSQAGLTNEQFF.

The chain has TRBV10-3 and TRBJ1-2, with TRBD1 identical over 9 bases. Germline values: CDR1 ENHRY, CDR2 SYGVKD. This CDR3 region has 15 residues. V shed 3 bases and J 4 bases; nucleotides not matched to a gene: 6. This CDR3 is CAISESGTGTYGYTF. CDR3 nucleotides: TGTGCCATCAGTGAATCCGGGACAGGGACCTATGGCTACACCTTC.

J is TRBJ2-4 and V is TRBV4-3; TRBD2 matches at 11 bases. The length of the CDR3 is 18 residues. Germline V lookup: CDR1 LGHNA, CDR2 YSLEER. V shed 3 bases and J 1 base; nucleotides not matched to a gene: 8. CDR3 amino acids: CASSQHGSSGGAKNIQYF. CDR3 nucleotides: TGCGCCAGCAGCCAGCACGGATCTAGCGGGGGGGCCAAAAACATTCAGTACTTC.

The chain joins TRBV5-1 to TRBJ1-1; 11 nucleotides align to TRBD1. V was pared by 0 bases and J by 4 bases, with 8 bases of the junction left unmatched. From germline, CDR1 is SGHRS and CDR2 YFSETQ. The CDR3 sequence is 17 residues long. CDR3 region: CASSLERIGTGGTEAFF. In DNA form, the CDR3 reads TGCGCCAGCAGCTTGGAGAGGATAGGGACAGGGGGCACTGAAGCTTTCTTT.

This clone appeared once. The chain recombines TRBV7-2 with TRBJ1-5; 9 bases match TRBD1. Germline CDR1 SGHTA, CDR2 FQGNSA. V was clipped by 4 bases and J by 6 bases; unmatched bases: 7. The CDR3 is 15 amino acids. CDR3 nucleotides: TGTGCCAGCAGCTCAAAACAGGGGGCAGGTCAGCCCCAGCATTTT. Protein sequence: CASSSKQGAGQPQHF. The whole variable domain, remainder taken from reference TRBV7-2 and TRBJ1-5, is GAGVSQSPSNKVTEKGKDVELRCDPISGHTALYWYRQSLGQGLEFLIYFQGNSAPDKSGLPSDRFSAERTGGSVSTLTIQRTQQEDSAVYLCASSSKQGAGQPQHFGDGTRLSIL.

V usage is TRBV7-2 and J usage is TRBJ2-2; 9 bases align to TRBD1. In germline, CDR1 is SGHTA, CDR2 FQGNSA. V shed 2 bases, J shed 6 bases, and the junction held 10 bases outside the gene matches. This CDR3 spans 17 amino acids. The CDR3 here is CASSLQGQGGFAGELFF. In DNA, the CDR3 is TGTGCCAGCAGCTTACAGGGACAGGGAGGGTTTGCCGGGGAGCTGTTTTTT.

The rearrangement links TRBV11-2 to TRBJ2-5; D remains ambiguous. Germline V lookup: CDR1 SGHAT, CDR2 FQNNGV. V lost 2 bases to trimming and J lost 2 bases, with 6 bases between them. The CDR3 spans 13 residues. The CDR3 here is CASSLREQETQYF. DNA of the CDR3: TGTGCCAGCAGCTTACGAGAACAAGAGACCCAGTACTTC.

This clone has a handful of counts. The rearrangement links TRBV30 to TRBJ1-6, with TRBD1 identical over 8 bases. The V segment lost 3 bases and the J segment 9 bases; nucleotides outside the gene matches: 4. Per germline, CDR1 GTSNPN and CDR2 SVGIG (reference sequence). This CDR3 has 13 residues. CDR3 in DNA: TGTGCCTGGAGCGGACAGGGCCTTTCACCCCTCCACTTT. The encoded protein is CAWSGQGLSPLHF.

This rearrangement joins TRBV28 to TRBJ2-1, with TRBD2 identical over 10 bases. J lost 5 bases, V lost 1 base, and 5 bases had no gene match. Germline-derived CDR1 and CDR2 are MDHEN and SYDVKM. This CDR3 contains 16 residues. The CDR3 loop is CASSLLSGGGDNEQFF. In nucleotides, the CDR3 is TGTGCCAGCAGTTTATTAAGCGGGGGGGGTGACAATGAGCAGTTCTTC. Using reference TRBV28 and TRBJ2-1 for the parts outside the CDR3, the full variable domain is DVKVTQSSRYLVKRTGEKVFLECVQDMDHENMFWYRQDPGLGLRLIYFSYDVKMKEKGDIPEGYSVSREKKERFSLILESASTNQTSMYLCASSLLSGGGDNEQFFGPGTRLTVL.

The chain is built from TRBV9 and TRBJ1-6, with 7 bases fitting TRBD1. V was clipped by 0 bases and J by 6 bases; unmatched bases: 3. The CDR3 runs to 15 residues. Germline-derived CDR1 and CDR2 are SGDLS and YYNGEE. The CDR3 nucleotides read TGTGCCAGCAGCGTAGACAGGGGATTTAATTCACCCCTCCACTTT. Its translation is CASSVDRGFNSPLHF.

The V and J genes are TRBV4-2 and TRBJ2-6; 7 nucleotides align to TRBD2. The CDR3 runs to 19 residues. Per germline, CDR1 LGHNA and CDR2 YNFKEQ. The junction had 9 bases not matched to a gene; V was cut back by 0 bases and J by 1 base. CDR3 loop: CASSQDSIAGTSGANVLTF. The CDR3, as DNA: TGTGCCAGCAGCCAAGATTCGATAGCGGGCACGTCTGGGGCCAACGTCCTGACTTTC.

The chain carries TRBV6-2 or TRBV6-3 and TRBJ2-1, with D possibly being TRBD2 (5 bases). V was cut by 5 bases and J by 3 bases, with 14 bases left in between. CDR1 is MNHEY and CDR2 is SVGEGT in the germline V gene. The CDR3 contains 15 residues. The CDR3 reads CASSLVEGYYNEQFF. In DNA, the CDR3 is TGTGCCAGCAGTCTAGTTGAGGGATACTACAATGAGCAGTTCTTC.

The V call is TRBV18, the J call TRBJ1-1; the D gene is possibly TRBD1 (5 bases). V shed 3 bases and J shed 1 base, with 9 bases lying between them. CDR1 and CDR2 from the germline V gene are KGHSH and LQKENI. This CDR3 has 14 residues. For the CDR3, the DNA is TGTGCCAGCTCACCGTTAAGGGGGAACACTGAAGCTTTCTTT. Residues: CASSPLRGNTEAFF.

The genes are TRBV7-8 and TRBJ2-5; 11 positions match TRBD2. The CDR3 has 15 amino acids. V dropped 2 bases and J dropped 5; count of bases not matched to a gene: 4. Germline V gene data show CDR1 as SGHVS and CDR2 as FQNEAQ. CDR3: CASSLLAGGRETQYF. The DNA for the CDR3 is TGTGCCAGCAGCTTACTAGCGGGGGGTAGGGAGACCCAGTACTTC.

This chain links TRBV19 with TRBJ1-1; 8 bases are shared with TRBD1. The CDR3 runs to 16 residues. The J segment lost 4 bases and the V segment lost 5 bases, leaving 12 bases of the junction unmatched. Per germline, CDR1 LNHDA and CDR2 SQIVND (reference sequence). The chain's CDR3 is CASSPGQGGMSTEAFF. DNA for the CDR3: TGTGCCAGTAGTCCCGGACAGGGCGGGATGAGCACTGAAGCTTTCTTT.

The genes are TRBV4-2 and TRBJ2-2, with D maybe TRBD1 (7 bases). Germline V lookup: CDR1 LGHNA, CDR2 YNFKEQ. The CDR3 runs to 14 residues. The V end was cut by 3 bases, the J end by 7 bases, with 12 bases between. In DNA, the CDR3 is TGTGCCAGCAGCCACCAGGGGGAGGTCGGGGAGCTGTTTTTT. As protein: CASSHQGEVGELFF.

The gene calls are TRBV3-1 (or the pseudogene TRBV3-2) and TRBJ2-7; D might be TRBD1 (5 bases). This CDR3 has 14 residues. V was shortened by 1 base and J by 1 base, with 8 bases between the two germline ends. Germline V lookup: CDR1 LGHDT, CDR2 YNNKEL (reference sequence). CDR3: CASSQARQSYEQYF. CDR3 coding DNA: TGTGCCAGCAGCCAAGCAAGACAGTCCTACGAGCAGTACTTC.

V is TRBV7-2 and J is TRBJ2-1; D remains unclear. The V gene lost 2 bases and the J gene lost 0 bases, with 5 bases spanning the gap. CDR1 is SGHTA and CDR2 is FQGNSA in the germline V gene. There are 14 residues in the CDR3. CDR3 sequence (DNA): TGTGCCAGCAGCTTACCAGGCTCCTACAATGAGCAGTTCTTC. Protein: CASSLPGSYNEQFF.

This chain links TRBV7-6 with TRBJ2-6; TRBD1 aligns across 7 bases. The germline V gene has CDR1 SGHVS and CDR2 FNYEAQ. Losses at the gene ends were 5 bases for V and 0 bases for J; bases not matched to a gene: 13. This CDR3 has 19 amino acids. The CDR3 reads CASSPRSGQDSSGANVLTF. CDR3 in DNA: TGTGCCAGCAGCCCCCGATCAGGACAGGACAGCTCTGGGGCCAACGTCCTGACTTTC. Complete variable domain (other parts from reference TRBV7-6 and TRBJ2-6): GAGVSQSPRYKVTKRGQDVALRCDPISGHVSLYWYRQALGQGPEFLTYFNYEAQQDKSGLPNDRFSAERPEGSISTLTIQRTEQRDSAMYRCASSPRSGQDSSGANVLTFGAGSRLTVL.

Only one count was recorded for this clone. The rearrangement links TRBV28 to TRBJ2-2; weak D call: TRBD1 (6 bases). The CDR3 consists of 13 residues. V gave up 5 bases and J gave up 3 bases, with 7 bases separating them. CDR1 and CDR2 from the germline V gene are MDHEN and SYDVKM. Written as DNA, the CDR3 is TGTGCCAGCAGTACAGGGCACACCGGGGAGCTGTTTTTT. This gives the protein CASSTGHTGELFF.

This chain joins TRBV7-2 and TRBJ2-7; D unclear. The germline V and J ends were trimmed by 4 bases and 0 bases, with 7 bases remaining between them. Germline V gives CDR1 SGHTA, CDR2 FQGNSA. CDR3 length: 13 residues. CDR3 DNA: TGTGCCAGCAGCTCTACCCCCTCCTACGAGCAGTACTTC. The encoded protein is CASSSTPSYEQYF.

This clone appeared a few times. J is TRBJ1-5 and V is TRBV28; possible D gene TRBD1, 6 bases. Germline lookup yields CDR1 MDHEN and CDR2 SYDVKM. The V gene lost 7 bases and the J gene lost 2 bases, with 18 bases spanning the gap. This CDR3 contains 16 residues. CDR3 nucleotide sequence: TGTGCCAGCACCTGGGGGGGCGCCGGGGGCAATCAGCCCCAGCATTTT. Translating it yields CASTWGGAGGNQPQHF.